Many counts were recorded for the clone carrying this TCR beta chain. As yet, its antigen is unknown. Libraries of TCR beta came from iRepertoire HTBI primers plus Arm-PCR of CDR3 regions. Each CDR3 protein gets one entry after TCRdb re-called the multiplex PCR reads with MiXCR. Among about 370,000 distinct CDR3 sequences, about 14% were seen once, and the ten largest hold 22%. The sample comes from a study of regulatory T cells in long-lasting Graves disease. The CDR3 has 17 amino acids. Germline lookup yields CDR1 SEHNR and CDR2 FQNEAQ (reference sequence). Trimming left V 2 bases short and J 7 bases short, with 23 bases between. Study-level points and caveats: TRBV28, TRBJ1-2 and TRBJ2-5 were favored in persistent disease. Less diverse TCR repertoires were seen in persistent Graves' patients than in newly diagnosed ones.

Time point meaning: newly diagnosed GD, antithyroid drugs for less than 3 months. RNA isolated from PBMCs was used to make the TCR library. The patients included were those that came from an endocrinology department in Xi'an, China. This TCR came from a female donor with Graves disease. Source: peripheral blood mononuclear cells (PBMCs), taken at new diagnosis, from a patient treated with antithyroid drugs. The genes are TRBV7-9 and TRBJ1-1; D is uncertain. This CDR3 is CASSLSSGPPLALEAFF. The CDR3 DNA reads TGTGCCAGCAGCTTATCATCAGGCCCTCCACTCGCACTTGAAGCTTTCTTT.